The T cell receptor beta chain described here comes from a study of blood T cell repertoires in COVID-19 (dated by TCRdb to between 2020 and 2021). About the study as a whole: Samples from collaborators originated in the United States, Italy and Spain and spanned both the acute and convalescent phases of COVID-19. The material from the prospective study consisted of cDNA or gDNA derived from T cells, B-cell-depleted T cells, or PBMCs. Deeply sampled blood TCRbeta repertoires from subjects exposed to, actively infected with, or recovered from COVID-19 were included in the dataset. The repertoires were released in a freely available public database meant as a resource for research on the immune response to SARS-CoV-2. Samples came from the ongoing ImmuneRACE study (first 160 participants) plus 1,254 subjects from 6 global collaborators. Sample metadata almost always included a de-identified subject ID, COVID-19 status, age in years and sex. Where available, HLA class I and class II types were obtained from metadata supplied by the sample provider rather than from assay-based typing. What the research found in general, with its limitations: The amount of clinical and demographic metadata varied by source and participant and was provided uncurated.

As concerns this clone: This clone's antigen is unknown. The record has no base qualities; no much larger clone is one base away.

TCRbeta CDR3 regions were amplified from genomic DNA by means of the immunoSEQ Assay, a bias-controlled multiplex PCR. The paper's data handling went like this. Nucleated cell counts per sample were estimated from amplification of reference gene primers within the assay. To quantify the absolute abundance of each unique TCRbeta CDR3 rearrangement, sequence reads were collapsed and filtered. For each sample, productive Simpson clonality was calculated by taking the square root of Simpson's diversity index across productive rearrangements. TCRdb stores this immuneACCESS table with in-frame sequences only. Part of the clones is absent; in the studies checked, under half of the shortfall reflects unresolved V genes, and no reason is known for the rest. The V and J calls and clone size come from that table; D and trimming were worked out from the DNA. Within this sample are under 200,000 clones, with roughly 88% of them counted one time only. Roughly 1.1% of the sample comes from the top ten.

The CDR3 spans 17 residues, from the cysteine through the phenylalanine. Left in the record is the CDR3 DNA by itself, 51 bases read in frame from the first base. Sequences MNHEY (CDR1) and SMNVEV (CDR2) are obtained from the germline V gene (reference sequence). Between the V and J ends, shortened by 0 bases and 1 base respectively, the junction contains 15 bases. Another Seattle source contributed samples from volunteer blood donors who had recovered from COVID-19. Whole blood was collected in K2EDTA tubes by collaborating institutions according to the institutions' own protocols. For TCRbeta analysis, collaborators shipped samples as frozen whole blood, isolated PBMCs, or DNA extracted from either of those sample types.

The clonotype was recovered from a man in his sixties who had recovered from COVID-19. What was sequenced was peripheral blood. The chain is made from TRBV27 and TRBJ1-2; a tentative D match to TRBD1 spans 6 bases. The bases read TGTGCCAGCAGTTTATCACGACAGGTTACTAATAACTATGGCTACACCTTC. It translates as CASSLSRQVTNNYGYTF.